These 25 T cell receptor beta chains share one sample of origin, sequenced in a study of CXCR3-negative and CXCR3-positive naive CD8 T cells. Preparation of TRB cDNA libraries relied on 5' RACE carrying UMI labels. TCRdb reworked the 5' RACE reads into one entry per CDR3 protein, no DNA. Its table records under 150,000 distinct CDR3 sequences. Study-wide results and caveats: Naive cells that were CXCR3-positive had more hydrophobic TRB CDR3s (compared with CXCR3-negative naive cells).

Their antigens remain unidentified. Source material: naive CXCR3+ CD8+ T cells from blood. The subset was: CD45RO-CCR7+CD27+CD95- naive CD8+ T cells expressing CXCR3 (TNR3+). These receptors were collected from a human donor in good health. Some clones in this sample may be carry-over from other donors' samples.

The CDR3 here is CASNPGQGELNEQFF. The chain is built from TRBV28 and TRBJ2-1; lacking DNA, the TRBD1 call made by TCRdb goes unchecked. Germline CDR1 and CDR2: MDHEN and SYDVKM. The CDR3 runs to 15 residues.

This sequence joins TRBV6-5 and TRBJ2-7; no DNA is available, so the TRBD1 call from TCRdb remains unchecked. There are 12 residues in the CDR3. The V gene's germline CDR1 is MNHEY and CDR2 SVGAGI. CDR3: CASRGLRGEQYF.

The chain's CDR3 is CASSLVEGFPAKNIQYF. The rearrangement joins TRBV7-6 to TRBJ2-4; TCRdb calls TRBD2, which cannot be checked without DNA. CDR1 is SGHVS, CDR2 FNYEAQ, per germline. This CDR3 comprises 17 residues.

V and J are TRBV29-1 and TRBJ2-1; TCRdb gives TRBD2 as the D gene, but with no DNA this cannot be confirmed. Germline V CDR1 and CDR2: SQVTM, ANQGSEA. This CDR3 spans 14 amino acids. This CDR3 reads CSVLRDLSYNEQFF.

The chain recombines TRBV3-1 with TRBJ2-7; no DNA is available, so the TRBD1 call from TCRdb remains unchecked. Per germline, CDR1 LGHDT and CDR2 YNNKEL (reference sequence). This CDR3 is built from 16 residues. The CDR3 sequence is CASSPGPRGRVYEQYF.

This chain links TRBV7-3 with TRBJ2-1; TCRdb proposes TRBD1, but this gene call is untestable without DNA. This CDR3 comprises 13 residues. The germline CDR1 and CDR2 sequences are SGHTA and FQGTGA. The CDR3: CASSPGQGYEQFF.

V and J are TRBV7-9 and TRBJ1-3; no DNA is available, so the TRBD1 call from TCRdb remains unchecked. CDR1 and CDR2 (germline): SEHNR, FQNEAQ (reference sequence). This CDR3 spans 21 amino acids. The CDR3 loop reads CASSFQRRQVGRWSSGNTIYF.

CDR3 amino acids: CASSSPGLAGGSDTQYF. The chain employs TRBV7-3 and TRBJ2-3; TCRdb returns TRBD2, unconfirmable since there is no DNA. The germline V gene encodes CDR1 SGHTA and CDR2 FQGTGA. The length of the CDR3 is 17 residues.

The chain couples TRBV7-6 to TRBJ2-1. The CDR3 length is 12 residues. Germline lookup yields CDR1 SGHVS and CDR2 FNYEAQ. CDR3 protein: CASSLPSNEQFF. Using reference TRBV7-6 and TRBJ2-1 for the parts outside the CDR3, the full variable domain is GAGVSQSPRYKVTKRGQDVALRCDPISGHVSLYWYRQALGQGPEFLTYFNYEAQQDKSGLPNDRFSAERPEGSISTLTIQRTEQRDSAMYRCASSLPSNEQFFGPGTRLTVL.

The V gene is TRBV2, the J gene TRBJ2-7; TCRdb's D gene call, TRBD1, goes unchecked for lack of DNA. Looked up from germline, CDR1 is SNHLY and CDR2 is FYNNEI. The CDR3 contains 12 residues. The CDR3 reads CASRLTVNEQYF.

J is TRBJ2-3 and V is TRBV7-9; the D call from TCRdb, TRBD1, cannot be confirmed without DNA. The CDR3 loop spans 15 amino acids. The germline gives CDR1 SEHNR, CDR2 FQNEAQ (reference sequence). CDR3 sequence reads: CASSATGGATDTQYF. The full variable domain, with the rest looked up from reference TRBV7-9 and TRBJ2-3, is DTGVSQNPRHKITKRGQNVTFRCDPISEHNRLYWYRQTLGQGPEFLTYFQNEAQLEKSRLLSDRFSAERPKGSFSTLEIQRTEQGDSAMYLCASSATGGATDTQYFGPGTRLTVL.

The chain employs TRBV6-6 and TRBJ2-7. Germline-derived CDR1 and CDR2 are MNHNY and SVGAGI (reference sequence). The CDR3 totals 13 residues. This chain's CDR3 is CASSSLNSDEQYF.

The V call is TRBV29-1, the J call TRBJ2-2. This CDR3 spans 13 amino acids. In germline, CDR1 is SQVTM, CDR2 ANQGSEA. The CDR3 loop reads CSVEAEDTGELFF.

The rearrangement links TRBV5-4 to TRBJ1-2. Germline assignment: CDR1 SGHNT and CDR2 YYREEE (reference sequence). This CDR3 has 16 residues. The CDR3 reads CASSFGQIVTNYGYTF. The full variable domain, its missing parts supplied by reference TRBV5-4 and TRBJ1-2, is ETGVTQSPTHLIKTRGQQVTLRCSSQSGHNTVSWYQQALGQGPQFIFQYYREEENGRGNFPPRFSGLQFPNYSSELNVNALELDDSALYLCASSFGQIVTNYGYTFGSGTRLTVV.

V gene TRBV12-3 or TRBV12-4 combines with J gene TRBJ2-1; the D call of TRBD1 rests on TCRdb alone, since no DNA is present to check it. This CDR3 comprises 15 residues. CDR3 sequence reads: CASSHRDRGNNEQFF.

This chain links TRBV29-1 with TRBJ1-1; TCRdb selects TRBD1, and the lack of DNA leaves this call unchecked. CDR3 length: 14 residues. Germline CDR1 reads SQVTM; CDR2 reads ANQGSEA. The CDR3 loop reads CSVSAPQGNTEAFF.

V and J are TRBV6-2 or TRBV6-3 and TRBJ2-7; TCRdb's D call, TRBD1, is unchecked because there is no DNA. The CDR3 extends over 13 amino acids. Per the germline V gene, CDR1 is MNHEY and CDR2 is SVGEGT. The chain's CDR3 is CASTRDRGHEQYF.

V usage is TRBV3-1 and J usage is TRBJ2-7; TCRdb picks TRBD2, but there is no DNA to check that call. The CDR3 is 18 amino acids. CDR1 is LGHDT and CDR2 is YNNKEL in the germline V gene (reference sequence). CDR3 amino acids: CASSQAGVWLAASYEQYF.

CDR3 region: CASSYGTGNTEAFF. The J gene is TRBJ1-1, the V gene TRBV6-6; the D call from TCRdb, TRBD1, cannot be confirmed without DNA. There are 14 residues in the CDR3. CDR1 MNHNY and CDR2 SVGAGI come from the germline V gene (reference sequence).

V gene TRBV28 combines with J gene TRBJ2-1; TCRdb selects TRBD1, and the lack of DNA leaves this call unchecked. Looked up from germline, CDR1 is MDHEN and CDR2 is SYDVKM. The CDR3 totals 15 residues. CDR3 region: CASTRPPTLYNEQFF.

V and J are TRBV29-1 and TRBJ2-2. Looked up from germline, CDR1 is SQVTM and CDR2 is ANQGSEA. The CDR3 is 15 amino acids. The CDR3 protein is CSVEGAFSNTGELFF.

The chain combines TRBV21-1 with TRBJ2-2; absent DNA, TCRdb's TRBD2 call cannot be checked. TRBV21-1 is a pseudogene. This CDR3 comprises 13 residues. The CDR3 protein is CASSEGPTGELFF.

This chain links TRBV6-5 with TRBJ1-5. The CDR3 contains 14 residues. Germline V gene lookup returns CDR1 MNHEY and CDR2 SVGAGI. CDR3 amino acids: CASSLGTANQPQHF.

The rearrangement uses TRBV7-6 and TRBJ2-7; TCRdb indicates TRBD1, and absent DNA this call remains unverified. The CDR3 loop spans 15 amino acids. From germline, CDR1 is SGHVS and CDR2 FNYEAQ. This CDR3 is CASSWGQGSSYEQYF.

The CDR3 loop reads CASSKGGQGAGGELFF. The chain carries TRBV21-1 and TRBJ2-2; TCRdb selects TRBD1, and the lack of DNA leaves this call unchecked. TRBV21-1 is shown as a pseudogene. This CDR3 has 16 residues.